This is a list of T cell receptor beta chains from one sample in a study of cytomegalovirus exposure and HLA in healthy donors. Only in-frame clones appear in the TCRdb table, and some are missing; sequencing was by immunoSEQ multiplex PCR. This table has hundreds of thousands of clones, 70% to 90% appearing once. The source material was PBMCs. These receptor sequences come from a girl aged 2 to 10 in good health and CMV-seronegative. The CDR3 runs from the conserved cysteine through the conserved F or W. The D gene is left open where the match is weak. For some rows the clone size is stated as once, few or many, or as a class when expanded; others skip it.

cdr3_aa: CASSIDGGSYEQYF; cdr3_nt: TGTGCCAGTAGTATAGACGGCGGCTCCTACGAGCAGTACTTC; j_call: TRBJ2-7; clone_size: -; d_call: -; v_call: TRBV19
cdr3_aa: CASSERRLNTGELFF; cdr3_nt: TGTGCCAGCAGTGAACGCAGGTTGAACACCGGGGAGCTGTTTTTT; j_call: TRBJ2-2; clone_size: -; d_call: -; v_call: TRBV6-1
cdr3_aa: CSVAAGTSGRTDTQYF; cdr3_nt: TGCAGCGTGGCCGCCGGGACTAGCGGGAGAACAGATACGCAGTATTTT; j_call: TRBJ2-3; clone_size: -; d_call: TRBD2; v_call: TRBV29-1
cdr3_aa: CASSLLGGGPRNEQFF; cdr3_nt: TGCGCCAGCAGCTTGCTAGGGGGGGGGCCTAGAAATGAGCAGTTCTTC; j_call: TRBJ2-1; clone_size: once; d_call: -; v_call: TRBV5-1
cdr3_aa: CASSLGQTLNTDTQYF; cdr3_nt: TGTGCCAGCAGCCTGGGACAGACACTCAACACAGATACGCAGTATTTT; j_call: TRBJ2-3; clone_size: -; d_call: TRBD1; v_call: TRBV9
cdr3_aa: CASSVGTSGGQGETQYF; cdr3_nt: TGTGCCAGCAGCGTGGGGACTAGCGGGGGCCAGGGAGAGACCCAGTACTTC; j_call: TRBJ2-5; clone_size: -; d_call: TRBD2; v_call: TRBV9
cdr3_aa: CASSPSASPYEQYF; cdr3_nt: TGTGCCAGCAGCCCTAGCGCCTCCCCCTACGAGCAGTACTTC; j_call: TRBJ2-7; clone_size: -; d_call: -; v_call: TRBV27
cdr3_aa: CASSPGLAGGAETQYF; cdr3_nt: TGTGCCAGCAGCCCTGGACTAGCGGGAGGGGCGGAGACCCAGTACTTC; j_call: TRBJ2-5; clone_size: -; d_call: TRBD2; v_call: TRBV11-3
cdr3_aa: CASSWGTSGAQETQYF; cdr3_nt: TGTGCCAGCAGCTGGGGGACTAGCGGGGCTCAAGAGACCCAGTACTTC; j_call: TRBJ2-5; clone_size: -; d_call: TRBD2; v_call: TRBV11-2
cdr3_aa: CASSVGWTSGYEQYF; cdr3_nt: TGTGCCAGCAGCGTAGGGTGGACTAGCGGCTACGAGCAGTACTTC; j_call: TRBJ2-7; clone_size: -; d_call: TRBD2; v_call: TRBV9
cdr3_aa: CASSDGTGDQPQHF; cdr3_nt: TGTGCCAGCAGTGATGGGACAGGGGATCAGCCCCAGCATTTT; j_call: TRBJ1-5; clone_size: once; d_call: TRBD1; v_call: TRBV27
cdr3_aa: CASSLASGASYEQYF; cdr3_nt: TGTGCCAGCAGCTTAGCTAGCGGGGCATCCTACGAGCAGTACTTC; j_call: TRBJ2-7; clone_size: -; d_call: TRBD2; v_call: TRBV7-2